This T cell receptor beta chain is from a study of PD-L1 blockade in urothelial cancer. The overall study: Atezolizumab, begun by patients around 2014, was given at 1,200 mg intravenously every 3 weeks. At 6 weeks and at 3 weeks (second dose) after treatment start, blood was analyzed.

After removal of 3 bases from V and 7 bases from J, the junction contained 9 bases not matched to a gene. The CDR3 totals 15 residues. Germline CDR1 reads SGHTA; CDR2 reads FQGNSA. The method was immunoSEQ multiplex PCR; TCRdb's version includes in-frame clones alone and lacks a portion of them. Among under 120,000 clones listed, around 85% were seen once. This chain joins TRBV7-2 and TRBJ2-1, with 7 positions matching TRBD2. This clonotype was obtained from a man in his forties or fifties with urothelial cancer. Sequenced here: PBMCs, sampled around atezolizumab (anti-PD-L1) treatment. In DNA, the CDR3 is TGTGCCAGCAGCTTCCTACTAGCGTTCGGTAATGAGCAGTTCTTC. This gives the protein CASSFLLAFGNEQFF.